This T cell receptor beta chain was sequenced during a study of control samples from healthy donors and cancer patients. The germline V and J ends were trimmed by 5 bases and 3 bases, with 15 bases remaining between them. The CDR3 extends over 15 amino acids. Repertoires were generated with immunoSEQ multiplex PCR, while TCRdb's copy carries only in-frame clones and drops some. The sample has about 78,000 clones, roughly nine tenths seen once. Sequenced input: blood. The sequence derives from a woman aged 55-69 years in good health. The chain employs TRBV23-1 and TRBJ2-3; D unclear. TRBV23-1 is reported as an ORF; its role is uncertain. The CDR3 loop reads CASSYTSPRTDTQYF. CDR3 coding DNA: TGCGCCAGCAGTTACACCTCCCCACGGACAGATACGCAGTATTTT.